The 21 T cell receptor beta chains presented below share a single source sample, sequenced in a study of T cells after yellow fever vaccination. MiXCR was run by TCRdb on the 5' RACE reads, yielding one entry per CDR3 protein. The sample has approximately 110,000 distinct CDR3 sequences; under 8.5% are singletons. The sequencing used CD4+ T cells sorted from PBMCs, collected 9 to 11 days after the first yellow fever vaccination. These receptor sequences come from a man younger than 35 who received the YFV17D yellow fever vaccine.

This clonotype has ten or more counts. The chain uses TRBV5-1 and TRBJ2-3; 10 bases match TRBD2. CDR1 and CDR2 (germline): SGHRS, YFSETQ. Germline trimming cut 4 bases from V and 3 bases from J; bases unmatched to any gene: 14. The CDR3 consists of 18 residues. This chain's CDR3 is CASSPGLAGVPGTDTQYF. CDR3 DNA: TGCGCCAGCAGCCCCGGGCTAGCGGGGGTACCGGGGACAGATACGCAGTATTTT.

This clonotype occurred a few times. This chain joins TRBV5-5 and TRBJ1-2; D is uncertain. Trimming shortened V by 4 bases and J by 5 bases, and 9 bases separated the two germline ends. From germline, CDR1 is SGHKS and CDR2 YYEKEE (reference sequence). The CDR3 is 12 amino acids. The CDR3 loop is CASSPSYYGYTF. CDR3 nucleotide sequence: TGTGCCAGCAGCCCTTCGTATTATGGCTACACCTTC.

This clonotype was detected a few times. This CDR3 reads CASSFDGVQETQYF. The CDR3 nucleotides are TGTGCCAGCAGCTTCGATGGGGTCCAAGAGACCCAGTACTTC. The gene calls are TRBV5-4 and TRBJ2-5; D unresolved. In germline, CDR1 is SGHNT, CDR2 YYREEE (reference sequence). The CDR3 is 14 amino acids. The V gene lost 2 bases and the J gene lost 1 base, with 9 bases spanning the gap.

This clonotype was counted at least ten times. This chain connects TRBV6-2 or TRBV6-3 to TRBJ1-1, with TRBD1 matching 7 bases. CDR3 length: 15 residues. The V gene's germline CDR1 is MNHEY and CDR2 SVGEGT. V dropped 4 bases and J dropped 5; count of bases not matched to a gene: 10. CDR3 sequence (DNA): TGTGCCAGCAGTTCCACGAACAGGGGTAGGACTGAAGCTTTCTTT. Encoded protein: CASSSTNRGRTEAFF.

This clonotype was picked up many times. The chain has TRBV7-8 and TRBJ1-1; TRBD1 matches at 7 bases. Germline CDR1 and CDR2: SGHVS and FQNEAQ. The CDR3 runs to 15 residues. The V segment lost 2 bases and the J segment 4 bases; nucleotides outside the gene matches: 7. This CDR3 reads CASSLYRGRRTEAFF. In nucleotides, the CDR3 is TGTGCCAGCAGCTTATATAGGGGGCGCCGCACTGAAGCTTTCTTT.

This clonotype was observed many times. The chain carries TRBV5-5 and TRBJ1-1, with 9 bases lining up with TRBD1. Germline-derived CDR1 and CDR2 are SGHKS and YYEKEE (reference sequence). The length of the CDR3 is 15 residues. Trimming cost V 3 bases and J 5 bases; bases outside gene matches: 8. This CDR3 reads CASSYRTGAGTEAFF. CDR3 nucleotides: TGTGCCAGCAGCTATCGGACAGGGGCAGGGACTGAAGCTTTCTTT.

The CDR3 protein is CASSPRDVTDTQYF. In DNA form, the CDR3 reads TGTGCCAGCAGCCCCCGGGACGTAACAGATACGCAGTATTTT. The chain carries TRBV7-3 and TRBJ2-3; either TRBD1 or TRBD2 may supply D (5 bases each). This CDR3 has 14 amino acids. The germline gives CDR1 SGHTA, CDR2 FQGTGA. V was trimmed by 5 bases and J by 3 bases, leaving 12 bases between them.

This clonotype turned up a few times. The V and J genes are TRBV12-3 or TRBV12-4 and TRBJ2-7; 7 bases match TRBD1. The CDR3 runs to 14 residues. V dropped 3 bases and J dropped 7; count of bases not matched to a gene: 9. This chain's CDR3 is CASSFGRGSQEQYF. CDR3 coding DNA: TGTGCCAGCAGTTTTGGCAGGGGGTCCCAAGAGCAGTACTTC.

This clonotype was observed at least ten times. The chain links TRBV28 to TRBJ1-5, with D uncertain. Trimming cost V 9 bases and J 0 bases, with 9 bases left between them. Germline CDR1 reads MDHEN; CDR2 reads SYDVKM. The CDR3 contains 13 residues. The CDR3 region has the DNA TGTGCCAGTAGGACTACTAGCAATCAGCCCCAGCATTTT. Translated, it gives CASRTTSNQPQHF.

There are a few counts of this clonotype. The CDR3 coding sequence is TGCGCCAGCAGACCAGGTTTGCGGGGGGGCGGAGGAGAGACCCAGTACTTC. Encoded protein: CASRPGLRGGGGETQYF. The chain couples TRBV5-1 to TRBJ2-5, with 9 bases fitting TRBD2. The germline V gene encodes CDR1 SGHRS and CDR2 YFSETQ. V shed 5 bases and J 4 bases; nucleotides not matched to a gene: 15. The CDR3 contains 17 residues.

Ten or more counts support this clonotype. This rearrangement joins TRBV7-9 to TRBJ2-7; D is unclear. With 5 bases removed from V and 3 bases from J, the gap between germline ends came to 11 bases. This CDR3 comprises 13 residues. CDR1 and CDR2 from the germline V gene are SEHNR and FQNEAQ (reference sequence). This CDR3 reads CASSPATHYEQYV. The DNA for the CDR3 is TGTGCCAGCAGCCCCGCGACCCACTACGAGCAGTACGTC.

This clonotype was counted ten times or more. V gene TRBV5-1 combines with J gene TRBJ1-5; D is uncertain. Germline V gene lookup returns CDR1 SGHRS and CDR2 YFSETQ. This CDR3 spans 13 amino acids. Trimming took 1 base from V and 11 from J, leaving 13 bases between them. Here the CDR3 DNA reads TGCGCCAGCAGCTTGTCTCCGGGGAGGACCCAGCATTTT. It specifies CASSLSPGRTQHF.

This clonotype was counted at least ten times. V is TRBV6-5 and J is TRBJ1-1, with a possible D match to TRBD1 (5 bases). Looked up from germline, CDR1 is MNHEY and CDR2 is SVGAGI. The V and J ends lost 5 bases and 4 bases respectively, with 20 bases between them. The CDR3 runs 16 residues. The DNA for the CDR3 is TGTGCCAGCAGTAACATCGGGGCTCACGACGGCACTGAAGCTTTCTTT. Translated, it gives CASSNIGAHDGTEAFF.

This clonotype was picked up a small number of times. V gene TRBV3-1 combines with J gene TRBJ2-6; a possible D gene is TRBD1 (5 bases). Trimming cost V 4 bases and J 3 bases, with 7 bases left between them. Germline V gene sequence: CDR1 LGHDT, CDR2 YNNKEL (reference sequence). This CDR3 contains 14 residues. In nucleotides, the CDR3 is TGTGCCAGCAGCCCCAGGGATGGGGCCAACGTCCTGACTTTC. Encoded protein: CASSPRDGANVLTF.

This rearrangement joins TRBV9 to TRBJ2-1; a weak D match, TRBD2 (7 bases). The CDR3 covers 15 residues. Trimming shortened V by 0 bases and J by 9 bases, and 16 bases separated the two germline ends. From germline, CDR1 is SGDLS and CDR2 YYNGEE. This CDR3 is CASSVDVEGEGEQFF. The CDR3 DNA sequence: TGTGCCAGCAGCGTAGACGTAGAGGGGGAGGGTGAGCAGTTCTTC.

This clonotype was detected only a few times. The rearrangement joins TRBV19 to TRBJ2-3; D gene unclear. The CDR3 contains 12 residues. V lost 1 base to trimming and J lost 10 bases, with 9 bases between them. Germline loops: CDR1 LNHDA, CDR2 SQIVND (reference sequence). In nucleotides, the CDR3 is TGTGCCAGTAGTATAGGGGGTGAGGCGCAGTATTTT. Translated: CASSIGGEAQYF.

This clonotype appeared many times. The CDR3 region is CASSQEVATAGSSQPQHF. The CDR3 bases are TGTGCCAGCAGCCAAGAAGTCGCCACAGCCGGATCAAGTCAGCCCCAGCATTTT. The chain has TRBV4-2 and TRBJ1-5; D remains unclear. The CDR3 totals 18 residues. Between the trimmed V and J ends, which lost 0 bases and 6 bases, there was a span of 21 bases. Germline-derived CDR1 and CDR2 are LGHNA and YNFKEQ.

The rearrangement uses TRBV5-8 and TRBJ2-1, with 8 bases that match TRBD1. With 0 bases clipped from V and 5 bases from J, the junction kept 1 base outside the gene matches. This CDR3 comprises 14 residues. Looked up from germline, CDR1 is SGHTS and CDR2 is YDEGEE. Here the CDR3 reads CASSLGTGNNEQFF. CDR3 DNA sequence: TGTGCCAGCAGCTTGGGGACAGGGAACAATGAGCAGTTCTTC.

This clonotype occurred many times. The chain couples TRBV7-2 to TRBJ2-7; 8 positions agree with TRBD2. There are 14 residues in the CDR3. Looked up from germline, CDR1 is SGHTA and CDR2 is FQGNSA. Trimming removed 5 bases from V and 3 bases from J; junction bases left unmatched: 6. DNA of the CDR3: TGTGCCAGCAGCCCCGGGACTAGTCTCTACGAGCAGTACGTC. It specifies CASSPGTSLYEQYV.

This clonotype has ten or more counts. This rearrangement joins TRBV20-1 to TRBJ2-2, with D possibly TRBD2 on 6 matching bases. This CDR3 contains 15 residues. The ends were cut back, 0 bases at V and 7 bases at J, with 15 bases in the middle. The germline V gene encodes CDR1 DFQATT and CDR2 SNEGSKA (reference sequence). This chain's CDR3 is CSARDGGLAHGELFF. The CDR3 DNA reads TGCAGTGCTAGAGATGGAGGGCTAGCCCACGGGGAGCTGTTTTTT.

This clonotype was observed at least ten times. This sequence joins TRBV4-2 and TRBJ2-7; D perhaps matches TRBD1 (5 bases). This CDR3 has 15 residues. V was cut by 2 bases and J by 3 bases, with 14 bases left in between. The germline CDR1 and CDR2 sequences are LGHNA and YNFKEQ. The CDR3 DNA is TGTGCCAGCAGCCAATCAGGGTATGCTGGCTACGAGCAGTACTTC. The encoded protein is CASSQSGYAGYEQYF.